The clone carrying this T cell receptor (beta chain) was counted at least ten times. Its antigen is unidentified. TCRdb passed the 5' RACE reads through MiXCR, listing each CDR3 protein once. The data show 3,300 or so distinct CDR3 sequences, roughly 12% seen once. This sample was taken from a study of spatial heterogeneity in lung cancer. Whole-study findings and limits: Within tumors, counts of expanded alpha and beta TCRs tracked tumor mutation counts.

Time point given: sample taken at primary tumor resection. Sequencing used lung tumor tissue, obtained at surgery. The sequence came from a female donor with early-stage non-small cell lung cancer.

This CDR3 is CASSAYQGGRYNEQFF. CDR3 sequence (DNA): TGTGCCAGCAGCGCCTACCAAGGAGGGCGTTACAATGAGCAGTTCTTC. The chain employs TRBV9 and TRBJ2-1, with TRBD2 as a possible D gene (6 bases). Germline CDR1 is SGDLS and CDR2 is YYNGEE. Trimming cost V 3 bases and J 4 bases, with 17 bases left between them. The CDR3 consists of 16 residues. The whole variable domain, remainder taken from reference TRBV9 and TRBJ2-1, is DSGVTQTPKHLITATGQRVTLRCSPRSGDLSVYWYQQSLDQGLQFLIQYYNGEERAKGNILERFSAQQFPDLHSELNLSSLELGDSALYFCASSAYQGGRYNEQFFGPGTRLTVL.